This entry describes one T cell receptor beta chain. Deletions cut 1 base from V and 3 bases from J, with 9 bases between. The CDR3 loop spans 14 amino acids. Per germline, CDR1 SGHNT and CDR2 YENEEA. These data come from a study of T cell changes during pregnancy in multiple sclerosis. Repertoires were generated with immunoSEQ multiplex PCR, while TCRdb's copy carries only in-frame clones and drops some. The table lists under 80,000 clones, over 85% of them singletons. The source was peripheral blood, collected after pregnancy. The source is a female donor in good health, enrolled as a control in a pregnancy study. V and J are TRBV11-3 and TRBJ1-1, with D possibly matching TRBD1 (6 bases). In DNA, the CDR3 is TGTGCCAGCAGCTTAGGCAACAGGGACACTGAAGCTTTCTTT. Its protein is CASSLGNRDTEAFF.